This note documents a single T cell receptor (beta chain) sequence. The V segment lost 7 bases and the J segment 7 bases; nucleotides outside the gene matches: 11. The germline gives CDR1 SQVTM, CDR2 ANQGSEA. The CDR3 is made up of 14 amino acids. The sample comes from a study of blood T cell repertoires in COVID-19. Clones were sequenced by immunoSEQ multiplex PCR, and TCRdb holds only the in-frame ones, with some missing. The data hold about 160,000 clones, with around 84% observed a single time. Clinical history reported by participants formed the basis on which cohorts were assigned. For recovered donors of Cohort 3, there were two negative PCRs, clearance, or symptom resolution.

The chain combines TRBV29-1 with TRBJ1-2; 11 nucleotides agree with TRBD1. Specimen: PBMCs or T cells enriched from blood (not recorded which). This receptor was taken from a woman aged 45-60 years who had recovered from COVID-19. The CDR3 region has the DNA TGCAGCGCCACGGGGACAGGGGGTGAGGTTGGCTACACCTTC. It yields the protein CSATGTGGEVGYTF.